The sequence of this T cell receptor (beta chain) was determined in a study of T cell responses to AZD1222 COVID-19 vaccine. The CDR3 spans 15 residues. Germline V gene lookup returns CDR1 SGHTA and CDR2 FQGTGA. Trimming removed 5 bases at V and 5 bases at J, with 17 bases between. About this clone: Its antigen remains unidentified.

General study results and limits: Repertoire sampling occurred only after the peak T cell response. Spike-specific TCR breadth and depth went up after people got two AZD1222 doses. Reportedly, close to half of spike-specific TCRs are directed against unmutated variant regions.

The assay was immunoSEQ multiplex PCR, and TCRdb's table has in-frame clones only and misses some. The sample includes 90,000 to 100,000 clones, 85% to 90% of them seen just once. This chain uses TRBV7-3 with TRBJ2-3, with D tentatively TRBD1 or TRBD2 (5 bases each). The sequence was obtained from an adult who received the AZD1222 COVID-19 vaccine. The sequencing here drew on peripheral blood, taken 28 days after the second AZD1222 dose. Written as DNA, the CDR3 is TGTGCCAGCAGCCCTCAGGGCCCCGGGGTAGATACGCAGTATTTT. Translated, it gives CASSPQGPGVDTQYF.